This T cell receptor (beta chain) derives from a study of blood T cell repertoires in COVID-19 (TCRdb year 2020). At the level of the whole study: Collaborator samples came from the United States, Italy and Spain and covered acute and convalescent phases of COVID-19. HLA class I and class II types, where available, came from metadata supplied by the sample provider rather than from assay-based typing. The samples were drawn from the first 160 participants of the ongoing ImmuneRACE study and from about 1,200 subjects provided by 6 global collaborators. A de-identified subject ID, COVID-19 status, age in years and sex were almost always included in the sample metadata. Deeply sampled blood TCRbeta repertoires from subjects exposed to, actively infected with, or recovered from COVID-19 were included in the dataset. The material from the prospective study consisted of cDNA or gDNA derived from T cells, B-cell-depleted T cells, or PBMCs. The repertoires were released in a freely available public database intended as a resource for research on the immune response to SARS-CoV-2.

TCRbeta CDR3 regions were amplified from genomic DNA using the immunoSEQ Assay, a bias-controlled multiplex PCR. In the source study's methods: Within the assay, amplification of reference gene primers was used to estimate how many nucleated cells each sample contained. To quantify the absolute abundance of each unique TCRbeta CDR3 rearrangement, sequence reads were collapsed and filtered. Productive Simpson clonality was computed per sample as the square root of Simpson's diversity index over productive rearrangements. In its TCRdb copy, this immuneACCESS table keeps in-frame sequences only and misses some clones. Where compared with another copy, unresolved V genes explain less than half of these, and the others have no known cause. That table supplies the V and J calls and clone size; D and trimming were determined from the DNA. This sample holds fewer than 350,000 clones; 70% to 90% were observed only once. Together, the top ten hold over 2% of the sample.

The CDR3, from cysteine to phenylalanine, totals 13 residues. Of the read, only the CDR3 DNA is kept; its 39 bases are in frame from base 1. From the germline V gene, CDR1 is SGHTA and CDR2 is FQGNSA. Cut back by 5 bases and 5 bases, the V and J ends lie 12 bases apart. This clone turned up a few times. Its target antigen remains unknown. Within one base of it there is no much larger clone, and no base qualities were kept. Paper-wide results and their limitations: Clinical and demographic metadata were provided uncurated, with the amount varying by source and participant.

Samples from volunteer blood donors who had recovered from COVID-19 were contributed by a second Seattle source. The collaborating institutions used their own protocols to collect whole blood in K2EDTA tubes. For TCRbeta analysis, collaborators shipped samples in one of three forms: frozen whole blood, isolated PBMCs, or DNA extracted from either of those sample types. The receptor was derived from a woman in her thirties who had recovered from COVID-19. This chain is built from TRBV7-2 and TRBJ1-1; TRBD1 is possibly the D segment (5 matching bases). What was sequenced was peripheral blood. The CDR3 amino acid sequence is: CASSTRRGTEAFF. The DNA sequence follows: TGTGCCAGCAGCACCCGTCGGGGGACTGAAGCTTTCTTT.